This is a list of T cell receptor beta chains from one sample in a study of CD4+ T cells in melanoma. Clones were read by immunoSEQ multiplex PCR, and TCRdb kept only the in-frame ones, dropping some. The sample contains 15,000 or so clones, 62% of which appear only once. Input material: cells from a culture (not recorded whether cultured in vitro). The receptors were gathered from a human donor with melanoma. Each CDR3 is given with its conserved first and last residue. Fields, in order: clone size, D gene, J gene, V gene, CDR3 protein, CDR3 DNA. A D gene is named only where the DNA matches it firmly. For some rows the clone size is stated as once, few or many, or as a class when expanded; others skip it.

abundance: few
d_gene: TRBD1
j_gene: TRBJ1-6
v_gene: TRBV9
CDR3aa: CASSVDGQGASPLHF
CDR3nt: TGTGCCAGCAGCGTAGATGGACAGGGGGCTTCACCCCTCCACTTT

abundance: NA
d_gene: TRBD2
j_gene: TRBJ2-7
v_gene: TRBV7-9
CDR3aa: CASSFVLGLAGTSYEQYF
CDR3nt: TGTGCCAGCAGCTTCGTACTGGGACTAGCGGGGACCTCCTACGAGCAGTACTTC

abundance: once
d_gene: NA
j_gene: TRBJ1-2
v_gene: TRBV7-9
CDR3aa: CASSYGETGYTF
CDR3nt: TGTGCCAGCAGCTACGGGGAGACTGGCTACACCTTC

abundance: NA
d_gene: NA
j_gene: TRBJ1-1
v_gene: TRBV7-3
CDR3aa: CASSPEGLAEAFF
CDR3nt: TGTGCCAGCAGCCCGGAGGGTCTCGCTGAAGCTTTCTTT

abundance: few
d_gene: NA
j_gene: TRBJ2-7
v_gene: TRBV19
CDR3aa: CASSMSYYEQYF
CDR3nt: TGTGCCAGTAGTATGTCGTACTACGAGCAGTACTTC

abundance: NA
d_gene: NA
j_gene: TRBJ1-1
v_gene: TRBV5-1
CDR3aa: CASSLAKKSLTEAFF
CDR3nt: TGCGCCAGCAGCTTGGCTAAAAAATCCCTCACTGAAGCTTTCTTT

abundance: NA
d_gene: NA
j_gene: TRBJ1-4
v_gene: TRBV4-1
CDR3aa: CASSPNRERTEKLFF
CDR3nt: TGCGCCAGCAGCCCTAACAGGGAACGTACTGAAAAACTGTTTTTT

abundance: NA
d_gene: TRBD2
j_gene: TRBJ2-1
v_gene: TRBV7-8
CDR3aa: CASSYLAGGLRSYNEQFF
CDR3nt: TGTGCCAGCAGCTATTTAGCGGGGGGGCTGAGGTCCTACAATGAGCAGTTCTTC

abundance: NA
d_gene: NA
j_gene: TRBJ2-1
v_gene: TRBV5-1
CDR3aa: CASSASVAVNEQFF
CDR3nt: TGCGCCAGCAGCGCGAGCGTGGCGGTGAATGAGCAGTTCTTC

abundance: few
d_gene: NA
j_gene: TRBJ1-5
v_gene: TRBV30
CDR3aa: CAWSSTSGANQPQHF
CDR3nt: TGTGCCTGGAGTTCGACGAGCGGGGCCAATCAGCCCCAGCATTTT

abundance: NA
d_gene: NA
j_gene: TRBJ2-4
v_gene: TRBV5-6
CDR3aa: CASSNRRGLGNIQYF
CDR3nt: TGTGCCAGCAGCAACAGGAGGGGGCTCGGAAACATTCAGTACTTC

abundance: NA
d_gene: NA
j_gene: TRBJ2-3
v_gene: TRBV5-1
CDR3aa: CASSLGQTSRADTQYF
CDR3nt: TGCGCCAGCAGCTTGGGGCAGACCTCAAGAGCAGATACGCAGTATTTT

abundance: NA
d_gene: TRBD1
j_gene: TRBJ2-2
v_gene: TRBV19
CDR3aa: CASSRGQGTGELFF
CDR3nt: TGTGCCAGTAGTCGCGGACAGGGCACCGGGGAGCTGTTTTTT

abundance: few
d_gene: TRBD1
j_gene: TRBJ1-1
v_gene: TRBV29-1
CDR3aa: CSGVDRGTEAFF
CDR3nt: TGCAGCGGTGTCGACAGGGGCACTGAAGCTTTCTTT

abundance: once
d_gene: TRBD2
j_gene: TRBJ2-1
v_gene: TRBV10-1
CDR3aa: CASSESGTSVTYNEQFF
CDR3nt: TGCGCCAGCAGCGAATCCGGGACTAGCGTCACCTACAATGAGCAGTTCTTC

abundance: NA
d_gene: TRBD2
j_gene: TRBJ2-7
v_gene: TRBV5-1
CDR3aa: CASSKISGGVDEQYF
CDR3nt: TGCGCCAGCAGCAAGATCAGCGGGGGAGTTGATGAGCAGTACTTC

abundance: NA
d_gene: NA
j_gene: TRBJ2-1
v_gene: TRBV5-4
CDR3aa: CASSFLKGSGMEQFF
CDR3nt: TGTGCCAGCAGCTTTCTAAAGGGGTCTGGGATGGAGCAGTTCTTC

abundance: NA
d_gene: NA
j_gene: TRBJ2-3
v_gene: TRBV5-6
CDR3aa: CASSLAGFLGATQYF
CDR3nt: TGTGCCAGCAGCTTGGCTGGGTTCCTGGGGGCTACGCAGTATTTT

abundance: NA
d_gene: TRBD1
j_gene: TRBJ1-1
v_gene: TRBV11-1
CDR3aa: CASSLDRWNTEAFF
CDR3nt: TGTGCCAGCAGCTTGGACAGGTGGAACACTGAAGCTTTCTTT

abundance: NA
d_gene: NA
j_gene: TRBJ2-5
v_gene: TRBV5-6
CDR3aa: CASSLVSARETQYF
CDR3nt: TGTGCCAGCAGCTTGGTTAGCGCCAGAGAGACCCAGTACTTC

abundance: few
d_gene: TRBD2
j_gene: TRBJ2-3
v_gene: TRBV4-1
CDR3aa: CASSQESGGSPDTQYF
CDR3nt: TGCGCCAGCAGCCAAGAGAGCGGGGGCAGTCCAGATACGCAGTATTTT

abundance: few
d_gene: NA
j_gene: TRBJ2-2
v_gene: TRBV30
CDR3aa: CAWSVRAVAGELFF
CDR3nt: TGTGCCTGGAGTGTACGGGCGGTTGCCGGGGAGCTGTTTTTT

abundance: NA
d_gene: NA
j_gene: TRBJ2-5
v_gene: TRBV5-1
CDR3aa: CASSSGRTKETQYF
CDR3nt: TGCGCCAGCAGCTCGGGACGTACTAAAGAGACCCAGTACTTC

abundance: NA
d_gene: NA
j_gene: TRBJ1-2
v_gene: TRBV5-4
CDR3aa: CASTLWNRQAQYGYTF
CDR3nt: TGTGCCAGCACCCTCTGGAACCGACAGGCGCAATATGGCTACACCTTC

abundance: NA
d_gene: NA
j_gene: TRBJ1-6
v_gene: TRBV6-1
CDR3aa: CASGRGGRSPLHF
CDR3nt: TGTGCCAGCGGGCGGGGGGGACGTTCACCCCTCCACTTT

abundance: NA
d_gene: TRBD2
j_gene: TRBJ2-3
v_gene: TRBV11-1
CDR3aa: CASSLLAGPTDTQYF
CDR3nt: TGTGCCAGCAGCCTCCTAGCGGGCCCCACAGATACGCAGTATTTT

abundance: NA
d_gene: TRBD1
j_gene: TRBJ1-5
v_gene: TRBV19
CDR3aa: CASSSDRGLYQPQHF
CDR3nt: TGTGCCAGTAGCAGCGACAGGGGGCTCTATCAGCCCCAGCATTTT

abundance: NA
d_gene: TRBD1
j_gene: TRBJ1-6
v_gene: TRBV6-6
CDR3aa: CASSSPGTGESPLHF
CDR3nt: TGTGCCAGCAGCTCGCCCGGGACAGGGGAATCACCCCTCCACTTT

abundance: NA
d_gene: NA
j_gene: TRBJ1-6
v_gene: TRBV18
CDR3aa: CASSPWPSNSPLHF
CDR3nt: TGTGCCAGCTCACCTTGGCCTTCCAATTCACCCCTCCACTTT

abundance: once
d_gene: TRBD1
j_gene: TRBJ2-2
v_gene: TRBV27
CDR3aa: CASRDRGRGTGELFF
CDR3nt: TGTGCCAGCCGGGACAGGGGGCGGGGGACCGGGGAGCTGTTTTTT

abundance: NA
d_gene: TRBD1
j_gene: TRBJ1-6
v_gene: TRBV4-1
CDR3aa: CASSQGTRGGYNSPLHF
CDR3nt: TGCGCCAGCAGCCAAGGTACCAGGGGGGGATATAATTCACCCCTCCACTTT

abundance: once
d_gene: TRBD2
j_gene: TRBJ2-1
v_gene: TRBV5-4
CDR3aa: CASSLRRTSGGEGDEQFF
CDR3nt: TGTGCCAGCAGCTTGCGTCGGACTAGCGGGGGGGAGGGGGATGAGCAGTTCTTC

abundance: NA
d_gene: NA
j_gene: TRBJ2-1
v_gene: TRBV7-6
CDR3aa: CASSFRWGSYNEQFF
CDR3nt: TGTGCCAGCAGCTTCCGTTGGGGATCCTACAATGAGCAGTTCTTC

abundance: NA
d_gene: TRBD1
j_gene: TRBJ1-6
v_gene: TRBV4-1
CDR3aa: CASSQTPGTGGTPLHF
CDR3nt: TGCGCCAGCAGCCAAACCCCCGGGACAGGGGGTACACCCCTCCACTTT

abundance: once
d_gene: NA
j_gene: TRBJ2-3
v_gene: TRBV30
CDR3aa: CAWSRANTDTQYF
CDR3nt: TGTGCCTGGAGTCGGGCCAACACAGATACGCAGTATTTT

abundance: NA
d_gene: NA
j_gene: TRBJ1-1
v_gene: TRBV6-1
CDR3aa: CASSEDISTEAFF
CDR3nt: TGTGCCAGCAGTGAGGACATATCCACTGAAGCTTTCTTT

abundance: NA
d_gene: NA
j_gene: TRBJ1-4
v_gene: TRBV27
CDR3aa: CASSLRAHYPNEKLFF
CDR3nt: TGTGCCAGCAGTTTGAGGGCGCACTACCCTAATGAAAAACTGTTTTTT

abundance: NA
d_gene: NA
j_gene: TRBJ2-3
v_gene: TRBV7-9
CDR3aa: CASSSLRGSTDTQYF
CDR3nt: TGTGCCAGCAGCTCACTCAGGGGTTCAACGGATACGCAGTATTTT

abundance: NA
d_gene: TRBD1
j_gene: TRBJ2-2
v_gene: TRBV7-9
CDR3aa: CASSLRQGWTGELFF
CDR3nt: TGTGCCAGCAGCCTACGACAGGGGTGGACCGGGGAGCTGTTTTTT

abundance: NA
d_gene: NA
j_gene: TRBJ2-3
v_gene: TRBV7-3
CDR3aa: CASSLTGFFADTQYF
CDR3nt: TGTGCCAGCAGCTTGACAGGATTCTTTGCAGATACGCAGTATTTT

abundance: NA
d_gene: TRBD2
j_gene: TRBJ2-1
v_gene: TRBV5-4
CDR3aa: CASSRGLADPYNEQFF
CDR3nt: TGTGCCAGCAGCAGGGGACTAGCGGACCCCTACAATGAGCAGTTCTTC

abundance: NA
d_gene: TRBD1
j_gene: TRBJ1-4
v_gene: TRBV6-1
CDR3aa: CASSEVRGRGGKLFF
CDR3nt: TGTGCCAGCAGTGAAGTCAGGGGGCGGGGGGGAAAACTGTTTTTT

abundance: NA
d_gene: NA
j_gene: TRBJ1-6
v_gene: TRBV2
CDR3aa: CASSVVTFNSPLHF
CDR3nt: TGTGCCAGCAGTGTCGTGACATTTAATTCACCCCTCCACTTT

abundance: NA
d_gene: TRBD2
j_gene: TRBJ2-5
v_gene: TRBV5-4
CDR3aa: CASSKTSGGQETQYF
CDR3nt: TGTGCCAGCAGCAAGACTAGCGGGGGGCAAGAGACCCAGTACTTC

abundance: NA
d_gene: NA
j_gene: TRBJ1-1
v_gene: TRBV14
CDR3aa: CASSMAGMNTEAFF
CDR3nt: TGTGCCAGCAGCATGGCGGGCATGAACACTGAAGCTTTCTTT

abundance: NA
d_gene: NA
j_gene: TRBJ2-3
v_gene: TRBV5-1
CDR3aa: CASSSTGESGDTQYF
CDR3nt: TGCGCCAGCAGCTCTACGGGGGAATCAGGAGATACGCAGTATTTT

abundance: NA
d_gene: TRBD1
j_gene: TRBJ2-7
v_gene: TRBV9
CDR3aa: CASSPRGQGAYEQYF
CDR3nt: TGTGCCAGCAGCCCACGCGGACAGGGGGCCTACGAGCAGTACTTC

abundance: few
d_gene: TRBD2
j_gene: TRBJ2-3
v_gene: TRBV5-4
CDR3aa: CASSGRLASTDTQYF
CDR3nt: TGTGCCAGCAGCGGGCGACTAGCTAGCACAGATACGCAGTATTTT

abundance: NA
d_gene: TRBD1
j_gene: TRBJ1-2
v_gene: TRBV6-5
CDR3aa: CASSLRQGLNYGYTF
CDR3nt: TGTGCCAGCAGTTTAAGACAGGGCCTTAACTATGGCTACACCTTC

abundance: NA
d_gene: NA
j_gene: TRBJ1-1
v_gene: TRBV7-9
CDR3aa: CASSNRQPATEAFF
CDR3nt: TGTGCCAGCAGCAACAGACAGCCCGCCACTGAAGCTTTCTTT

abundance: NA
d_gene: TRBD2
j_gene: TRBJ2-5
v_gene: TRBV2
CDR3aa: CASNGGAAQETQYF
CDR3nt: TGTGCCAGCAACGGGGGGGCCGCCCAAGAGACCCAGTACTTC

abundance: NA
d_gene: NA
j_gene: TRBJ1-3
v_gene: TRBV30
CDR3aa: CAWSTEHTIYF
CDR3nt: TGTGCCTGGAGCACTGAACACACCATATATTTT